The 22 T cell receptor beta chains reported below all come from one sample, sequenced in a study of human T cells and chemical hapten exposure. Time point meaning: patch test 1, 2 weeks after DPC sensitization. As to treatment: therapeutic diphenylcyclopropenone sensitization with weekly scalp DPC. From the RACE reads, TCRdb called clonotypes with MiXCR, one entry per CDR3 protein. This table holds about 99,000 distinct CDR3 sequences, around 12% found once. Sequenced material: whole blood, taken in connection with sensitization to the hapten diphenylcyclopropenone (DPC). These TCRs come from a woman in her thirties or forties with alopecia areata. Some clones in this sample may be carry-over from other donors' samples.

This clonotype has a handful of counts. The chain is built from TRBV6-1 and TRBJ2-7; TRBD1 matches at 7 bases. The CDR3 runs 15 residues. The germline gives CDR1 MNHNS, CDR2 SASEGT. V shed 6 bases, J shed 0 bases, and the junction held 8 bases outside the gene matches. The CDR3 here is CASSPQTGSSYEQYF. The CDR3 DNA follows: TGTGCCAGCAGCCCTCAGACAGGGAGCTCCTACGAGCAGTACTTC.

As concerns this clonotype: A much larger clone sits a single nucleotide away, making a read error possible. This rearrangement joins TRBV7-2 to TRBJ2-3; D is uncertain. The V and J ends lost 2 bases and 4 bases respectively, with 4 bases between them. The CDR3 has 12 residues. Per the germline V gene, CDR1 is SGHTA and CDR2 is FQGNSA. For the CDR3, the DNA is TGTGCCAGCAGCTTATTGGCAGATACGCAGTATTTT. As protein: CASSLLADTQYF.

The V gene is TRBV5-4, the J gene TRBJ1-4; D is unclear. The germline CDR1 and CDR2 sequences are SGHNT and YYREEE (reference sequence). The CDR3 contains 15 residues. The germline V and J ends were trimmed by 4 bases and 5 bases, with 15 bases remaining between them. CDR3 amino acids: CASSPNPTANEKLFF. The DNA for the CDR3 is TGTGCCAGCAGCCCGAACCCCACAGCCAATGAAAAACTGTTTTTT.

This clonotype was counted a few times. This sequence joins TRBV14 and TRBJ2-3; D not resolved. From germline, CDR1 is SGHDN and CDR2 FVKESK. V lost 4 bases to trimming and J lost 2 bases, with 16 bases between them. The CDR3 is 16 amino acids. The CDR3 DNA sequence: TGTGCCAGCAGCCGAATCGGGCGGACCTTCACAGATACGCAGTATTTT. Translating it yields CASSRIGRTFTDTQYF.

This clonotype was seen more than once but under ten times. The chain recombines TRBV13 with TRBJ2-3; tentatively, D is TRBD2 (6 bases). The V end was cut by 6 bases, the J end by 2 bases, with 18 bases between. From germline, CDR1 is PRHDT and CDR2 FYEKMQ (reference sequence). The length of the CDR3 is 16 residues. The CDR3 is CASRPFAEGFTDTQYF. The DNA for the CDR3 is TGTGCCAGCAGACCTTTTGCGGAGGGGTTCACAGATACGCAGTATTTT.

The gene calls are TRBV28 and TRBJ1-6, with TRBD1 matching 8 bases. Germline assignment: CDR1 MDHEN and CDR2 SYDVKM. V trimming: 6 bases; J trimming: 8 bases; junction bases outside the gene matches: 6. This CDR3 region has 14 residues. CDR3 residues: CASSRDRGDSPLHF. As DNA, the CDR3 is TGTGCCAGCAGCAGAGACAGGGGCGATTCACCCCTCCACTTT.

In this sample, this clonotype turned up a few times. The chain recombines TRBV30 with TRBJ2-2; 15 bases match TRBD2. Germline loops: CDR1 GTSNPN, CDR2 SVGIG (reference sequence). This CDR3 is built from 14 residues. With V trimmed by 8 bases and J by 5 bases, 3 bases remained unmatched. The DNA of the CDR3 is TGTGCCCGCGGGACTAGCGGGAGGACCGGGGAGCTGTTTTTT. It codes for CARGTSGRTGELFF.

This clonotype was seen repeatedly, ten times or more. The chain employs TRBV6-5 and TRBJ1-1; D possibly corresponds to TRBD1 (5 bases). From germline, CDR1 is MNHEY and CDR2 SVGAGI. Trimming shortened V by 0 bases and J by 7 bases, and 12 bases separated the two germline ends. The CDR3 runs to 14 residues. The CDR3 nucleotides are TGTGCCAGCAGTTACTCCCTACAGGCCGTTGAAGCTTTCTTT. Protein product: CASSYSLQAVEAFF.

The table lists this clonotype with a few counts. The rearrangement links TRBV7-2 to TRBJ2-2, with 9 bases lining up with TRBD2. CDR1 SGHTA and CDR2 FQGNSA come from the germline V gene. Trimming removed 3 bases from V and 1 base from J; junction bases left unmatched: 3. The CDR3 runs 16 residues. The CDR3 DNA sequence: TGTGCCAGCAGCTTCAGTAGCGGGAGGAACACCGGGGAGCTGTTTTTT. As protein: CASSFSSGRNTGELFF.

This clonotype has ten or more counts. This chain joins TRBV20-1 and TRBJ1-6; D unclear. CDR3 length: 13 amino acids. The V gene's germline CDR1 is DFQATT and CDR2 SNEGSKA (reference sequence). With 6 bases removed from V and 11 bases from J, the gap between germline ends came to 17 bases. In nucleotides, the CDR3 is TGCAGTGCCACCGAGACCGGTCTGCCACCCCTCCACTTT. Translation gives CSATETGLPPLHF.

This clonotype was seen many times. The rearrangement joins TRBV2 to TRBJ2-7, with D uncertain. V gave up 3 bases and J gave up 0 bases, with 12 bases separating them. The germline V gene has CDR1 SNHLY and CDR2 FYNNEI. The CDR3 runs to 15 residues. CDR3: CASSEQILFSYEQYF. CDR3 sequence (DNA): TGTGCCAGCAGTGAGCAGATCCTATTCTCCTACGAGCAGTACTTC.

The V and J genes are TRBV9 and TRBJ2-7; D not certain. The germline CDR1 and CDR2 sequences are SGDLS and YYNGEE. CDR3 length equals 12 residues. The germline V and J ends were trimmed by 4 bases and 6 bases, with 11 bases remaining between them. In nucleotides, the CDR3 is TGTGCCAGCAGCACCGACCTTAGCGAGCAGTACTTC. Translating gives CASSTDLSEQYF.

The chain has TRBV2 and TRBJ1-3; D is perhaps TRBD1 (6 bases). CDR1 is SNHLY, CDR2 FYNNEI, per germline. The CDR3 length is 14 residues. Trimming left V 7 bases short and J 0 bases short, with 10 bases between. The DNA for the CDR3 is TGTGCCAGCAAGGACAGTTACTCTGGAAACACCATATATTTT. Translated: CASKDSYSGNTIYF.

The rearrangement uses TRBV20-1 and TRBJ2-2; 10 bases line up with TRBD1. From germline, CDR1 is DFQATT and CDR2 SNEGSKA (reference sequence). J lost 6 bases, V lost 6 bases, and 10 bases had no gene match. The CDR3 has 15 residues. CDR3 region: CSAKLTGGAAGELFF. CDR3 DNA: TGCAGTGCCAAGTTGACAGGGGGCGCAGCCGGGGAGCTGTTTTTT.

This clonotype appeared a single time. This chain connects TRBV10-3 to TRBJ2-7; D is possibly TRBD2 (5 bases). This CDR3 region has 17 residues. Trimming took off 0 bases at V and 4 bases at J, with 19 bases between the two ends. Germline values: CDR1 ENHRY, CDR2 SYGVKD. CDR3 in DNA: TGTGCCATCAGTGAGTCAATTGCTAGCCGGGTTACATACGAGCAGTACTTC. Translation: CAISESIASRVTYEQYF.

In its sample, this clonotype was seen a few times. V usage is TRBV5-8 and J usage is TRBJ2-7; unclear D gene. This CDR3 contains 13 residues. Germline V CDR1 and CDR2: SGHTS, YDEGEE. Between the trimmed V and J ends, which lost 4 bases and 1 base, there was a span of 9 bases. This CDR3 reads CASSPEPSYEQYF. Written as DNA, the CDR3 is TGTGCCAGCAGCCCAGAGCCTTCCTACGAGCAGTACTTC.

This chain connects TRBV4-1 to TRBJ2-5; TRBD2 agrees at 8 bases. This CDR3 is built from 16 residues. With V trimmed by 0 bases and J by 3 bases, 6 bases remained unmatched. From germline, CDR1 is MGHRA and CDR2 YSYEKL. The CDR3 protein is CASSQDYGRGEETQYF. For the CDR3, the DNA is TGCGCCAGCAGCCAAGATTACGGGAGGGGAGAAGAGACCCAGTACTTC.

This clonotype was picked up a small number of times. The chain carries TRBV9 and TRBJ2-6; no clear D. Germline CDR1 is SGDLS and CDR2 is YYNGEE. The CDR3 is made up of 18 amino acids. Deletions cut 0 bases from V and 0 bases from J, with 13 bases between. The DNA for the CDR3 is TGTGCCAGCAGCGTAGACCTGCAAACCGGCTCTGGGGCCAACGTCCTGACTTTC. Protein sequence: CASSVDLQTGSGANVLTF. The whole variable domain, remainder taken from reference TRBV9 and TRBJ2-6, is DSGVTQTPKHLITATGQRVTLRCSPRSGDLSVYWYQQSLDQGLQFLIQYYNGEERAKGNILERFSAQQFPDLHSELNLSSLELGDSALYFCASSVDLQTGSGANVLTFGAGSRLTVL.

This clonotype occurred a few times. The CDR3 spells CASIAGAYTEAFF. The CDR3 bases are TGTGCCAGCATTGCAGGGGCCTACACTGAAGCTTTCTTT. The chain joins TRBV5-8 to TRBJ1-1, with a weak D call TRBD1 (6 bases). The CDR3 has 13 residues. Germline V gene sequence: CDR1 SGHTS, CDR2 YDEGEE. The V end was cut by 6 bases, the J end by 3 bases, with 12 bases between.

The genes are TRBV28 and TRBJ2-7; D gene unclear. The germline CDR1 and CDR2 sequences are MDHEN and SYDVKM. V was pared by 3 bases and J by 6 bases, with 6 bases between. This CDR3 has 11 residues. This CDR3 reads CASSFGLEQYF. The DNA for the CDR3 is TGTGCCAGCAGTTTTGGCCTCGAGCAGTACTTC.

V and J are TRBV18 and TRBJ1-2; maybe TRBD1 (6 bases). This CDR3 region has 17 residues. Germline V lookup: CDR1 KGHSH, CDR2 LQKENI. Trimming stripped 3 bases from V and 4 bases from J, with 21 bases between. The CDR3 DNA sequence: TGTGCCAGCTCACCTTCGGCTGGGACACCTTCGAGCTATGGCTACACCTTC. Translated, it gives CASSPSAGTPSSYGYTF.

CDR3 bases: TGTGCCAGCAGCTTCAGGACTGGAAACACCATATATTTT. The encoded protein is CASSFRTGNTIYF. The chain uses TRBV7-9 and TRBJ1-3; D not resolved. CDR3 length: 13 residues. V was clipped by 3 bases and J by 2 bases, with 5 bases between them. Germline CDR1 is SEHNR and CDR2 is FQNEAQ (reference sequence).